The next 31 T cell receptor beta chains were all read from a single sample in a study of Ad26.COV2.S vaccination and SARS-CoV-2 variants. Treatment noted: 15 to 20 received Ad26.COV2.S at low or high dose, single or two shots; about 5 received placebo; per-sample allocation not given. The study sampled participants on day 63 after the first vaccine or placebo injection. TCRdb keeps only in-frame clones here, not all; method: immunoSEQ multiplex PCR. In the table there are 400,000 to 450,000 clones, 90% of which are singletons. Sequenced material: peripheral blood, taken in a trial of Ad26.COV2.S vaccine versus placebo. The receptors derive from a person aged 18-65 years who received the Ad26.COV2.S COVID-19 vaccine or a placebo.

The rearrangement uses TRBV24-1 and TRBJ2-3; 7 positions match TRBD1. Germline assignment: CDR1 KGHDR and CDR2 SFDVKD. After removal of 2 bases from V and 0 bases from J, the junction contained 4 bases not matched to a gene. CDR3 length equals 16 residues. CDR3 region: CATSDSDRLSTDTQYF. In DNA, the CDR3 is TGTGCCACCAGTGATTCGGACAGGCTCAGCACAGATACGCAGTATTTT.

The chain is built from TRBV7-8 and TRBJ2-5, with 8 bases matching TRBD1. V trimming: 5 bases; J trimming: 3 bases; junction bases outside the gene matches: 2. This CDR3 has 13 residues. From germline, CDR1 is SGHVS and CDR2 FQNEAQ. The CDR3 DNA follows: TGTGCCAGCAGCCGGGGACAGGAAGAGACCCAGTACTTC. It is translated as CASSRGQEETQYF.

The CDR3, as DNA: TGCGCCAGCAGCTTGGAGGTAGGGCGTGGCACAGATACGCAGTATTTT. This encodes CASSLEVGRGTDTQYF. The rearrangement uses TRBV5-1 and TRBJ2-3, with D hard to call. Germline lookup yields CDR1 SGHRS and CDR2 YFSETQ. The CDR3 loop spans 16 amino acids. V was shortened by 0 bases and J by 1 base, with 12 bases between the two germline ends.

This clone occurred a few times. The V and J genes are TRBV5-1 and TRBJ1-6, with D tentatively TRBD1 (5 bases). From germline, CDR1 is SGHRS and CDR2 YFSETQ. This CDR3 is built from 15 residues. V lost 1 base to trimming and J lost 5 bases, with 10 bases between them. The CDR3 reads CASSLMTVNNSPLHF. CDR3 nucleotide sequence: TGCGCCAGCAGCTTGATGACAGTCAATAATTCACCCCTCCACTTT.

The genes are TRBV12-3 or TRBV12-4 and TRBJ2-7; D may match TRBD1 or TRBD2 (6 bases each). The V end was cut by 3 bases, the J end by 7 bases, with 10 bases between. The CDR3 sequence is 12 residues long. In nucleotides, the CDR3 is TGTGCCAGCAGTTTCGGAGGGGGGGAGCAGTACTTC. This translates into CASSFGGGEQYF.

In DNA form, the CDR3 reads TGTGCCAGCAGCTTGGAGCCCCGGGGGAATGAGCAGTTCTTC. Its translation: CASSLEPRGNEQFF. This rearrangement joins TRBV5-5 to TRBJ2-1; a possible D gene is TRBD2 (6 bases). The CDR3 sequence is 14 residues long. Trimming pared 0 bases from V and 7 bases from J, leaving 11 bases between. Looked up from germline, CDR1 is SGHKS and CDR2 is YYEKEE (reference sequence). Looking up the rest from reference TRBV5-5 and TRBJ2-1 gives the full variable domain: DAGVTQSPTHLIKTRGQQVTLRCSPISGHKSVSWYQQVLGQGPQFIFQYYEKEERGRGNFPDRFSARQFPNYSSELNVNALLLGDSALYLCASSLEPRGNEQFFGPGTRLTVL.

The chain combines TRBV6-4 with TRBJ1-2, with TRBD1 as a possible D gene (5 bases). The V end lost 6 bases, the J end lost 4 bases, and 18 bases lay between the germline ends. Germline loops: CDR1 MRHNA, CDR2 SNTAGT. The CDR3 has 15 residues. CDR3 sequence (DNA): TGTGCCAGCAGAGAAGGGGCCCACGCTGGCTATGGCTACACCTTC. It yields the protein CASREGAHAGYGYTF.

The chain has TRBV5-4 and TRBJ2-7; D may correspond to TRBD1 or TRBD2 (5 bases each). Trimming stripped 4 bases from V and 1 base from J, with 9 bases between. CDR1 is SGHNT and CDR2 is YYREEE in the germline V gene (reference sequence). The CDR3 sequence is 13 residues long. The CDR3 loop reads CASSRDGSYEQYF. CDR3 DNA: TGTGCCAGCAGCAGGGACGGATCCTACGAGCAGTACTTC. Variable domain in full (rest from reference TRBV5-4 and TRBJ2-7): ETGVTQSPTHLIKTRGQQVTLRCSSQSGHNTVSWYQQALGQGPQFIFQYYREEENGRGNFPPRFSGLQFPNYSSELNVNALELDDSALYLCASSRDGSYEQYFGPGTRLTVT.

The chain carries TRBV27 and TRBJ2-4; 8 bases are a match to TRBD2. With 6 bases clipped from V and 7 bases from J, the junction kept 5 bases outside the gene matches. This CDR3 contains 13 residues. Germline V gene lookup returns CDR1 MNHEY and CDR2 SMNVEV (reference sequence). In nucleotides, the CDR3 is TGTGCCAGCAGCCCCGGACTAGCTAACATTCAGTACTTC. Translating it yields CASSPGLANIQYF.

The chain joins TRBV25-1 to TRBJ2-2, with D possibly matching TRBD2 (6 bases). Deletions cut 4 bases from V and 5 bases from J, with 17 bases between. Germline CDR1 MGHDK, CDR2 SYGVNS. The CDR3 is 16 amino acids. The CDR3 bases are TGTGCCAGCAGTGTAGACCCGGAGGGTCGGACCGGGGAGCTGTTTTTT. It is translated as CASSVDPEGRTGELFF. The full variable domain, completed using reference TRBV25-1 and TRBJ2-2, is EADIYQTPRYLVIGTGKKITLECSQTMGHDKMYWYQQDPGMELHLIHYSYGVNSTEKGDLSSESTVSRIRTEHFPLTLESARPSHTSQYLCASSVDPEGRTGELFFGEGSRLTVL.

The CDR3 here is CASSLGGWMETQYF. CDR3 nucleotides: TGTGCCAGCAGCTTAGGAGGGTGGATGGAGACCCAGTACTTC. The rearrangement uses TRBV7-9 and TRBJ2-5; weak D call: TRBD2 (5 bases). CDR1 and CDR2 (germline): SEHNR, FQNEAQ (reference sequence). CDR3 size: 14 residues. V lost 1 base and J 5 bases, leaving 11 bases between the germline ends.

The genes are TRBV6-5 and TRBJ2-7; maybe TRBD2 (5 bases). Germline V gene data show CDR1 as MNHEY and CDR2 as SVGAGI. The V end was cut by 6 bases, the J end by 0 bases, with 9 bases between. The CDR3 covers 13 residues. The CDR3 region has the DNA TGTGCCAGCAGCCTACTAGACTCCTACGAGCAGTACTTC. Its translation: CASSLLDSYEQYF.

The J gene is TRBJ2-3, the V gene TRBV7-3, with TRBD1 matching over 9 bases. CDR1 is SGHTA, CDR2 FQGTGA, per germline. The CDR3 is 16 amino acids. Trimming cost V 2 bases and J 0 bases; bases outside gene matches: 3. CDR3 sequence reads: CASSLYGTGSTDTQYF. For the CDR3, the DNA is TGTGCCAGCAGCTTATATGGGACAGGGAGCACAGATACGCAGTATTTT.

The table lists this clone with a few counts. The chain employs TRBV6-6 and TRBJ1-4; tentative D call: TRBD1 (6 bases). The V end was cut by 7 bases, the J end by 2 bases, with 17 bases between. CDR3 length: 16 residues. Germline values: CDR1 MNHNY, CDR2 SVGAGI (reference sequence). The CDR3 bases are TGTGCCAGCAACCGGGGGGGGCTTGGCACTAATGAAAAACTGTTTTTT. Its translation: CASNRGGLGTNEKLFF.

V usage is TRBV24-1 and J usage is TRBJ1-5; 10 nucleotides line up with TRBD1. J lost 4 bases, V lost 4 bases, and 6 bases had no gene match. The CDR3 length is 16 residues. Germline V CDR1 and CDR2: KGHDR, SFDVKD. CDR3 bases: TGTGCCACCAGTGACTCCGGGACAGGGGAAAATCAGCCCCAGCATTTT. Its translation: CATSDSGTGENQPQHF.

This rearrangement joins TRBV7-9 to TRBJ2-1; D remains ambiguous. The length of the CDR3 is 12 residues. V was trimmed by 0 bases and J by 5 bases, leaving 2 bases between them. CDR1 and CDR2 from the germline V gene are SEHNR and FQNEAQ (reference sequence). CDR3 residues: CASSLANNEQFF. As DNA, the CDR3 is TGTGCCAGCAGCTTAGCCAACAATGAGCAGTTCTTC.

This chain uses TRBV11-2 with TRBJ2-5; D is uncertain. Germline V gene data show CDR1 as SGHAT and CDR2 as FQNNGV. The CDR3 consists of 13 residues. Trimming took off 2 bases at V and 2 bases at J, with 6 bases between the two ends. The DNA of the CDR3 is TGTGCCAGCAGCTTAACGGATCAAGAGACCCAGTACTTC. Translating gives CASSLTDQETQYF. Full variable domain (rest looked up from reference TRBV11-2 and TRBJ2-5): EAGVAQSPRYKIIEKRQSVAFWCNPISGHATLYWYQQILGQGPKLLIQFQNNGVVDDSQLPKDRFSAERLKGVDSTLKIQPAKLEDSAVYLCASSLTDQETQYFGPGTRLLVL.

This chain links TRBV11-2 with TRBJ2-7; TRBD2 matches at 8 bases. Losses at the gene ends were 3 bases for V and 3 bases for J; bases not matched to a gene: 7. CDR1 and CDR2 (germline): SGHAT, FQNNGV. The CDR3 totals 15 residues. The DNA of the CDR3 is TGTGCCAGCAGCTTCGGGTCCGGGGGGGGCTACGAGCAGTACTTC. This sequence encodes CASSFGSGGGYEQYF.

The chain joins TRBV9 to TRBJ2-5; unclear D gene. CDR1 SGDLS and CDR2 YYNGEE come from the germline V gene. The CDR3 runs to 14 residues. V was shortened by 0 bases and J by 1 base, with 7 bases between the two germline ends. The CDR3: CASSVDEGQETQYF. The CDR3 DNA reads TGTGCCAGCAGCGTAGATGAAGGCCAAGAGACCCAGTACTTC.

CDR3 sequence (DNA): TGTGCCAGCAGCCAAGGGGGACTGGAAGAGACCCAGTACTTC. Protein product: CASSQGGLEETQYF. The chain couples TRBV3-1 (or the pseudogene TRBV3-2) to TRBJ2-5, with TRBD2 as a possible D gene (6 bases). Germline V gene data show CDR1 as LGHDT and CDR2 as YNNKEL (reference sequence). The CDR3 is 14 residues long. Trimming took 1 base from V and 3 from J, leaving 9 bases between them.

The chain joins TRBV5-6 to TRBJ2-7; D may match TRBD1 or TRBD2 (5 bases each). Germline V gene data show CDR1 as SGHDT and CDR2 as YYEEEE. The CDR3 is 15 amino acids. The V gene lost 1 base and the J gene lost 4 bases, with 15 bases spanning the gap. CDR3 nucleotide sequence: TGTGCCAGCAGCTTGCCCGGGCCAGGGAGTTACGAGCAGTACTTC. As protein: CASSLPGPGSYEQYF.

The chain employs TRBV28 and TRBJ2-2, with 10 bases that match TRBD2. Germline CDR1 is MDHEN and CDR2 is SYDVKM. The J segment lost 7 bases and the V segment lost 5 bases, leaving 4 bases of the junction unmatched. There are 14 residues in the CDR3. The CDR3 region has the DNA TGTGCCAGCAGTCTCAGGACTAGCGGCGGGGAGCTGTTTTTT. Its protein is CASSLRTSGGELFF.

This chain uses TRBV19 with TRBJ1-5; D remains ambiguous. CDR1 LNHDA and CDR2 SQIVND come from the germline V gene (reference sequence). Trimming took off 1 base at V and 6 bases at J, with 25 bases between the two ends. The CDR3 loop spans 19 amino acids. The CDR3 protein is CASSIAGIPIMYVGQPQHF. The CDR3 bases are TGTGCCAGTAGTATAGCCGGGATCCCAATTATGTATGTCGGTCAGCCCCAGCATTTT.

The chain carries TRBV5-1 and TRBJ2-1; no definite D call. This CDR3 comprises 12 residues. Germline V CDR1 and CDR2: SGHRS, YFSETQ. V was pared by 1 base and J by 1 base, with 0 bases between. CDR3 residues: CASSLSYNEQFF. The CDR3 region has the DNA TGCGCCAGCAGCTTGTCCTACAATGAGCAGTTCTTC.

The V and J genes are TRBV11-1 and TRBJ1-2, with D unclear. Germline V CDR1 and CDR2: SGHAT, FQDESV (reference sequence). V lost 5 bases, J lost 3 bases, and 16 bases lay in between. The CDR3 is made up of 15 amino acids. CDR3 sequence: CASSPDGMIDYGYTF. CDR3 DNA sequence: TGTGCCAGCAGCCCCGATGGGATGATAGACTATGGCTACACCTTC.

This clone has only one observation. The chain recombines TRBV28 with TRBJ1-6, with 7 bases lining up with TRBD1. CDR1 and CDR2 from the germline V gene are MDHEN and SYDVKM. Trimming removed 9 bases from V and 5 bases from J; junction bases left unmatched: 7. This CDR3 spans 14 amino acids. CDR3 DNA: TGTGCCAGGGTACAGGGGAAGGATAATTCACCCCTCCACTTT. It translates to CARVQGKDNSPLHF. The full variable domain, completed using reference TRBV28 and TRBJ1-6, is DVKVTQSSRYLVKRTGEKVFLECVQDMDHENMFWYRQDPGLGLRLIYFSYDVKMKEKGDIPEGYSVSREKKERFSLILESASTNQTSMYLCARVQGKDNSPLHFGNGTRLTVT.

This clone turned up a few times. The rearrangement joins TRBV11-2 to TRBJ2-1; TRBD2 agrees at 8 bases. This CDR3 has 18 residues. After removal of 1 base from V and 2 bases from J, the junction contained 10 bases not matched to a gene. CDR1 is SGHAT and CDR2 is FQNNGV in the germline V gene. As DNA, the CDR3 is TGTGCCAGCAGCTTAGGTGGTCGGGGGGGGCGAACCTACAATGAGCAGTTCTTC. It yields the protein CASSLGGRGGRTYNEQFF.

The rearrangement links TRBV7-2 to TRBJ2-2, with D unclear. The V end lost 1 base, the J end lost 5 bases, and 11 bases lay between the germline ends. The CDR3 length is 15 residues. Germline V gene sequence: CDR1 SGHTA, CDR2 FQGNSA. The CDR3, as DNA: TGTGCCAGCAGCTTAGGTCTATTGGAAACCGGGGAGCTGTTTTTT. This sequence encodes CASSLGLLETGELFF.

V gene TRBV6-2 or TRBV6-3 combines with J gene TRBJ2-1; either TRBD1 or TRBD2 may supply D (6 bases each). Per germline, CDR1 MNHEY and CDR2 SVGEGT. CDR3 length equals 14 residues. Between the trimmed V and J ends, which lost 2 bases and 9 bases, there was a span of 14 bases. CDR3 in DNA: TGTGCCAGCAGTTACGTGGGGGCCGGGGGTGAGCAGTTCTTC. Translated, it gives CASSYVGAGGEQFF.

J is TRBJ2-7 and V is TRBV5-1; D is unclear. CDR1 is SGHRS, CDR2 YFSETQ, per germline. Trimming pared 4 bases from V and 3 bases from J, leaving 11 bases between. The length of the CDR3 is 13 residues. In DNA, the CDR3 is TGCGCCAGCAGCACATTCCCTTACTACGAGCAGTACTTC. It encodes CASSTFPYYEQYF.

This clone was seen a handful of times. The chain is built from TRBV10-1 and TRBJ1-5, with TRBD1 matching over 10 bases. CDR3 length: 15 amino acids. Trimming at V came to 6 bases and at J to 2 bases, leaving 4 bases not matched to a gene. Germline lookup yields CDR1 WNHNN and CDR2 SYGVQD (reference sequence). The CDR3 region has the DNA TGCGCCAGCAGACCGGGACAGGGGTGCAATCAGCCCCAGCATTTT. Protein: CASRPGQGCNQPQHF.